Each of the 2 T cell receptor beta chains below was sequenced from the same sample in a study of shared clonotypes between healthy human individuals. Assay used: immunoSEQ multiplex PCR; TCRdb lists only in-frame clones, some missing. The profile shows some 470,000 clones, 76% of them singletons. Sequenced: PBMCs. All receptors come from a middle-aged woman in good health. Some clones in this sample may be carry-over from other donors' samples.

This chain links TRBV2 with TRBJ2-3; 8 nucleotides align to TRBD1. Trimming removed 7 bases from V and 2 bases from J; junction bases left unmatched: 8. Germline values: CDR1 SNHLY, CDR2 FYNNEI. The CDR3 is 15 amino acids. The CDR3 DNA reads as TGTGCCAGCACCCTGGACAGGGTTGCCACAGATACGCAGTATTTT. This codes for CASTLDRVATDTQYF.

For this clone: This clone may be a read error of a much larger clone one base away. CDR3 nucleotides: TGTGCCAGCAGCTTAAACACAGATACGCAGTATTTT. Its translation is CASSLNTDTQYF. This sequence joins TRBV5-4 and TRBJ2-3; no firm D call. V lost 2 bases and J lost 2, with 3 bases in between. The CDR3 extends over 12 amino acids. Germline V CDR1 and CDR2: SGHNT, YYREEE (reference sequence).